This T cell receptor (beta chain) originates from a study of cytomegalovirus exposure and HLA in healthy donors (dated by TCRdb to about 2017). The study in broad terms: In an earlier analysis of 550 to 750 of the donors, approximately 260 Gb of sequence data and 90 million to 120 million unique TCR beta sequences from about 190 million T cells were reported. Approximately 300 gigabases of sequencing data and some 85 million unique TCR sequences were included in an early release covering roughly 600 HLA-typed donors. Of the 350 to 450 genotyped donors, 80% to 90% were placed in the genetic ancestry cluster associated with self-reported Caucasian donors. The study aimed to test whether cataloging public T cell receptors could reveal signatures of past pathogen exposure. The study profiled the T cell repertoires of some 610 subjects by immunosequencing and related them to cytomegalovirus serostatus. A separate validation cohort of over a hundred different subjects was used in addition to the approximately 610-subject first cohort. The study combined high-throughput TCR immunosequencing, statistical association of individual TCRs with disease status, and machine learning to predict cytomegalovirus infection status. In a later analysis, previously published TCR beta repertoires from 666 donors were re-analyzed and high-resolution HLA genotyping was added so that TCR occurrence patterns could be studied. In the later analysis, no new phenotypic data were used to find candidate immune exposures; instead, reliance was placed on TCR beta sequences and their occurrence across donors. To decide whether each TCR beta V gene segment behaved as functional or pseudogenic, an earlier analysis of several hundred of the donors relied on high-throughput TCR beta sequencing. Donor age, sex, ethnicity and CMV serostatus were compiled together with the repertoire data. A later genetic analysis used genome-wide SNP genotypes for about three fifths of the 666 donors, treating that subset as a discovery cohort. All discovery cohort repertoires had been generated on a single sequencing platform. Class I and class II HLA loci were covered by the typing at four-digit resolution. The number of donors typed differed by locus, with roughly 620-640 for A, B, C, DRB1 and DQB1, 522 for DQA1, 600 to 610 for DPA1, and 400 to 490 for DPB1. Roughly 5 DR-DQ haplotypes were handled as single units for association and clustering because linkage in the cohort was strong. On average, around 230,000 unique TCR beta nucleotide sequences were sequenced per donor among 398 genotyped donors of the cohort, with around 19% of those sequences being non-productive. On the study overall, not on this receptor specifically: A further reported finding was that TCR beta sequences accurately predicted the HLA-A and HLA-B alleles for most subjects in the first cohort. CMV serostatus was the only immune exposure information available for the cohort. The authors suggested that the approach could potentially be generalized to other disease states and immunological phenotypes. Most CMV-associated TCR beta chains appeared to be HLA-restricted in a later analysis, and the HLA associations seemed to be driven largely by CMV exposure. Strong co-occurrence of HLA alleles, especially DR and DQ, made assigning TCR associations to individual alleles difficult. In vitro tests confirmed that three of the cytomegalovirus-associated TCR beta chains recognize cytomegalovirus antigens. In the study, about 150 TCR beta chains were listed as associated with cytomegalovirus. Because counts were too low, some 17 rarely observed V segments, including chromosome 9 orphons, were left out of the earlier analysis of 587 of the donors. At a false discovery rate of 0.05, a later analysis linked 15,000 to 20,000 TCR beta sequences to specific HLA alleles. A later genetic analysis associated a missense DCLRE1C variant with V-gene and J-gene trimming of TCR beta chains, and an independent cohort replicated the association. A later analysis reported that several top co-occurrence clusters appeared linked to parvovirus B19, influenza, CMV and Epstein-Barr virus. Because the 87-base-pair reads could not distinguish some IMGT-functional V segments, including TRBV6-2 and TRBV6-3, those segments were excluded. Compared with equally common non-associated chains, HLA-associated TCR beta chains in a later analysis were more clonally expanded and had lower generation probabilities. This cohort had only TCR beta chains sequenced, and the lack of alpha or paired-chain data limited which features could be detected. In a later analysis, the rate of TCR association differed among HLA loci, with DRB1 alleles having the most associated TCRs and HLA-C alleles having the fewest. Cytomegalovirus status was reported to be diagnosed by the classifier with high specificity and sensitivity in both the original and validation cohorts. Roughly uniform sequencing depth across donors was assumed in presence/absence analyses, although this assumption may not hold. Because some donors lacked HLA typing at each locus, the association tests relied only on the typed subset. In a later genetic analysis, fewer N-insertions in productive TCRs were reported among donors in an Asian-associated ancestry cluster than the roughly 640-donor mean. Most TCR sequences were seen in very few donors, while some public TCRs were found in many individuals. Correlated functional status among segregating V segments might be attributable to linkage disequilibrium, but an unknown experimental factor could not be ruled out. Broadly in line with IMGT annotations, most TCR beta V segments showed up in productive rearrangements about 87% or about 30% of the time in an earlier analysis of 450 to 750 of the donors. The sequencing pipeline was judged likely to have produced a cluster of highly shared sequence variants as a technical artifact.

Libraries were built with the immunoSEQ multiplex PCR assay. For the multiplex PCR, a mixture combining 60 forward primers for TCR Vbeta segments and 13 reverse primers for TCR Jbeta segments was used. The CDR3 region of rearranged TCR beta genes was amplified from genomic DNA with a multiplex PCR assay. On the Illumina HiSeq System, the amplified TCR beta libraries were sequenced as 87-base-pair reads. The original pipeline was this. A later analysis counted 65 million to 90 million unique TCR beta chains across the 670 or so repertoires, and around 12 million of these chains were shared by at least two donors. Raw reads were error-corrected and collapsed into unique sequences by a nearest-neighbor algorithm in which closely related sequences were merged to remove PCR and sequencing errors. Alignment of CDR3 sequences to IMGT reference sequences was used to assign V, D and J gene segments. For a sequence to be retained, a match of at least six nucleotides was required to both a V gene segment and a J gene segment. A rearrangement counted as productive if the CDR3 had no stop codons and remained in frame with V and J, and every other rearrangement counted as non-productive. CDR3 was defined according to IMGT convention as the region running from the second conserved V-encoded cysteine to the conserved J-encoded phenylalanine. The earlier analysis of about 570 of the donors excluded any sequence lacking an unambiguous match to a single V gene segment. An earlier analysis of roughly 590 of the donors called V segments functional above 56.7% productive rearrangements and segregating when the between-donor standard deviation exceeded 5%. To diagnose cytomegalovirus status from the catalog of TCR beta chain sequences, a statistical classification framework was built. A later analysis assigned V and J genes by comparing TCR nucleotide sequences with IMGT/GENE-DB human TR gene sequences. In a later analysis, CDR3 sequences and most-parsimonious VDJ recombination scenarios were assigned using the TCRdist pipeline. In a later analysis, each TCR beta chain was defined by its CDR3 amino acid sequence together with its V-gene family, and reads without a unique V-gene family were excluded. In a later analysis, 500 to 700 highly shared, low-generation-probability nucleotide sequences were removed to address suspected cross-contamination and a sequencing artifact. For each public chain, a later analysis derived a clonal expansion index from normalized ranks of inferred template counts within each repertoire. A later analysis computed generation probabilities with a VDJ recombination model fitted to out-of-frame rearrangements, and checked the results against IGoR. In a later analysis, TCR-TCR, TCR-HLA and TCR-CMV co-occurrence was scored with hypergeometric tests, and a repertoire-size bias correction was applied to TCR pairs. A later analysis estimated false discovery rates by permuting HLA or CMV assignments 20 times. In a later analysis, co-occurring TCRs were grouped using DBSCAN, and TCRdist sequence similarity was added for clustering within HLA-allele-positive subsets. Repertoires with fewer than 30,000 or more than 120,000 public chains, plus five repertoires with anomalous nucleotide sharing, were excluded from co-occurrence clustering. TCRdb limited this immuneACCESS table to in-frame rearrangements with V and J called. A share of clones is missing; checked studies link under half to unresolved V genes, and the rest is unexplained. The D gene and trimming were derived from the DNA, and the V and J assignments and clone size from that table. The sample profile shows approximately 140,000 clones; around 82% of them were found once. Of the sample, about 6.8% is held by the ten largest clones.

The germline ends are 8 bases apart after V is trimmed by 3 bases and J by 0 bases. CDR1 is given as SGHVS and CDR2 as FQNEAQ, both from the germline V gene. From the cysteine up to the phenylalanine, the CDR3 has a length of 14 residues. CDR3 DNA only is kept here, 42 bases in frame from base 1. Concerning this clone: The target of this receptor is not known. No quality values exist for individual bases; no much larger clone is one base distant.

The cohort was made up of around 720 healthy bone marrow donors. All cohort members were sampled while nominally healthy, although unrecorded immune exposures were likely present. The donor was CMV seropositive and belonged to the group of 250 to 300 seropositive cohort members. A peripheral blood sample was collected from each donor, and TCR beta sequencing was performed on peripheral blood mononuclear cells. The Qiagen DNeasy Blood Extraction Kit was used to extract genomic DNA from the blood cell samples. Sequenced sample: PBMCs. The sequence came from a man aged 35-49 years in good health and CMV-seropositive. The chain links TRBV7-8 with TRBJ1-1; the D gene assignment is ambiguous. DNA sequence: TGTGCCAGCAGCTTCGACACAATGAACACTGAAGCTTTCTTT. This gives the protein CASSFDTMNTEAFF.